These T cell receptor beta chains were read from a single sample in a study of blood T cell repertoires in COVID-19. Produced via immunoSEQ multiplex PCR; TCRdb's table is partial and in-frame only. Among around 190,000 clones, about 84% were seen once, and the ten largest hold roughly 7%. The specimen was peripheral blood. The receptors derive from a human donor in a cohort sampled during active COVID-19. Each CDR3 is given with its conserved first and last residue. The D gene is left open where the match is weak. Clone sizes are given selectively: once, few, many, or a class where the clone is expanded.

TRBD1,TRBV7-9,NA,TRBJ1-1,TGTGCCAGCAGCTTAGCTGGACAGGCTGAAGCTTTCTTT,CASSLAGQAEAFF
NA,TRBV4-2,NA,TRBJ1-6,TGTGCCAGCAGCCAACATCAGGACAGCAATAATTCACCCCTCCACTTT,CASSQHQDSNNSPLHF
TRBD2,TRBV4-1,NA,TRBJ2-7,TGCGCCAGCAGCCCCTTAGCGGGGGGGCCTTACGAGCAGTACTTC,CASSPLAGGPYEQYF
TRBD2,TRBV7-2,NA,TRBJ2-7,TGTGCCAGCAGCCTAGCGGGGGGAACCTACGAGCAGTACTTC,CASSLAGGTYEQYF
NA,TRBV5-1,NA,TRBJ2-1,TGCGCCAGCAGCGCCGGGACACTATACAATGAGCAGTTCTTC,CASSAGTLYNEQFF
TRBD1,TRBV29-1,NA,TRBJ2-2,TGCAGCGTTGAAGTCAAGGACAGGGGGCATATCGGGGAGCTGTTTTTT,CSVEVKDRGHIGELFF
TRBD1,TRBV11-2,few,TRBJ1-1,TGTGCCAGCAGCTTAGAATGGGACAGACGTTATTTCTTT,CASSLEWDRRYFF
NA,TRBV6-6,NA,TRBJ2-2,TGTGCCAGCAACTTACCCGACACCACCGGGGAGCTGTTTTTT,CASNLPDTTGELFF
TRBD1,TRBV10-3,NA,TRBJ1-1,TGTGCCATCAGACCGTCCAGGGGGGAGGTGAACACTGAAGCTTTCTTT,CAIRPSRGEVNTEAFF
NA,TRBV19,NA,TRBJ2-7,TGTGCCAGTAGTATAGGGCGGGGCAGGGACTACGAGCAGTACTTC,CASSIGRGRDYEQYF
TRBD1,TRBV5-1,NA,TRBJ2-7,TGCGCCAGCAGCTTGGAGGACAGGGAGTTCTACGAGCAGTACTTC,CASSLEDREFYEQYF
TRBD1,TRBV6-5,NA,TRBJ2-7,TGTGCCAGCAGATGGACAGGGGGGGGCTACGAGCAGTACTTC,CASRWTGGGYEQYF
NA,TRBV6-2/TRBV6-3,NA,TRBJ2-7,TGTGCCAGCAGTAAGAGCTCCTACGAGCAGTACTTC,CASSKSSYEQYF
NA,TRBV3-1/TRBV3-2,once,TRBJ1-1,TGTGCCAGCAGCCAAGAGCGATTCGGGACTGAAGCTTTCTTT,CASSQERFGTEAFF
TRBD1,TRBV4-1,once,TRBJ2-6,TGCGCCAGCAGCCAGGACCAGGGGGCTGGGGCCAACGTCCTGACTTTC,CASSQDQGAGANVLTF
NA,TRBV4-1,NA,TRBJ2-2,TGCGCCAGCAGCCACCGGACGCAACTAAAGGGGGGGAGGTTCGGGGAGCTGTTTTTT,CASSHRTQLKGGRFGELFF
NA,TRBV7-8,NA,TRBJ1-4,TGTGCCAGCAGCTCGAGGACTGGAACTGAAAAACTGTTTTTT,CASSSRTGTEKLFF
TRBD1,TRBV7-8,NA,TRBJ1-1,TGTGCCAGCAGCTCGACACACCCCAGGGGGAGAGGCACTGAAGCTTTCTTT,CASSSTHPRGRGTEAFF
NA,TRBV5-4,NA,TRBJ2-3,TGTGCCAGCAGCCCCCGAGGAGATACGCAGTATTTT,CASSPRGDTQYF
NA,TRBV30,NA,TRBJ1-2,TGTGCCTGGAGTCGTACCCTGCGAGGCTACACCTTC,CAWSRTLRGYTF
TRBD2,TRBV19,NA,TRBJ2-5,TGTGCCAGTAGTATAGGTGGCGGGGGGGCCCGGGAGACCCAGTACTTC,CASSIGGGGARETQYF
NA,TRBV4-1,NA,TRBJ1-5,TGCGCCAGCAGCCAAGCGGTAAGCAGGTTGCAGCCCCAGCATTTT,CASSQAVSRLQPQHF
TRBD1,TRBV7-8,NA,TRBJ1-2,TGTGCCAGCAGCTCCGGGACAGTCTGGAAGCATGGCTACACCTTC,CASSSGTVWKHGYTF
NA,TRBV4-1,NA,TRBJ1-5,TGCGCCAGCAGCCAAGATACGGGGAGCAATCAGCCCCAGCATTTT,CASSQDTGSNQPQHF
TRBD2,TRBV7-9,NA,TRBJ2-2,TGTGCCAGCAGCCTAGCGGGGGGGAACACCGGGGAGCTGTTTTTT,CASSLAGGNTGELFF
TRBD2,TRBV4-1,NA,TRBJ2-7,TGCGCCAGCAGCCAAGATCCGGGGGGTCTCTACGAGCAGTACTTC,CASSQDPGGLYEQYF
NA,TRBV3-1/TRBV3-2,NA,TRBJ2-5,TGTGCCAGCAGCCAAGGCACAGGGAAAGAGACCCAGTACTTC,CASSQGTGKETQYF
NA,TRBV6-6,few,TRBJ1-2,TGTGCCAGCAGTCCCGGGAGCGGTTATGGCTACACCTTC,CASSPGSGYGYTF
TRBD1,TRBV5-1,NA,TRBJ1-3,TGCGCCAGCAGCTCACGACCGGGACAGGGGTCTGGAAACACCATATATTTT,CASSSRPGQGSGNTIYF
NA,TRBV5-1,few,TRBJ2-1,TGCGCCAGCAGCTTGAGCGTAGCCGCGGACAATGAGCAGTTCTTC,CASSLSVAADNEQFF
NA,TRBV21-1,NA,TRBJ2-7,TGTGCCAGCAGCAAAGCGTCAGGATCCTACGAGCAGTACTTC,CASSKASGSYEQYF
TRBD1,TRBV30,NA,TRBJ1-4,TGTGCCTCGAAATCGGGACAGCTTAATGAAAAACTGTTTTTT,CASKSGQLNEKLFF
NA,TRBV5-1,NA,TRBJ2-2,TGCGCCAGCAGCTTGGCCACCGGAGACGGGGAGCTGTTTTTT,CASSLATGDGELFF
NA,TRBV19,few,TRBJ1-5,TGTGCCAGTAGTAGGCAGGCTGATCAGCCCCAGCATTTT,CASSRQADQPQHF
NA,TRBV7-2,NA,TRBJ2-1,TGTGCCAGCAGCTTTAAAAGGACAGTCTACAATGAGCAGTTCTTC,CASSFKRTVYNEQFF
NA,TRBV7-3,NA,TRBJ2-5,TGTGCCAGCAGCCCTGGACAGAACCAAGAGACCCAGTACTTC,CASSPGQNQETQYF
TRBD1,TRBV19,NA,TRBJ2-7,TGTGCCAGTAGTGCCCGGACAGGGGCCGACGAGCAGTACTTC,CASSARTGADEQYF
TRBD1,TRBV6-5,NA,TRBJ1-6,TGTGCCAGCAGAAGGGACAGGCTCAATTCACCCCTCCACTTT,CASRRDRLNSPLHF
NA,TRBV11-2,NA,TRBJ2-7,TGTGCCAGCAGCTTAGCTAGGGTGGAGGGGAATCGGCAGTACTTC,CASSLARVEGNRQYF
TRBD1,TRBV5-4,NA,TRBJ2-7,TGTGCCAGCAGCCTCCTAGGAGGACAGGGGGCTTACGAGCAGTACTTC,CASSLLGGQGAYEQYF
NA,TRBV25-1,once,TRBJ1-6,TGTGCCAGCAGTGAGACAGGCCGCGGTTCACCCCTCCACTTT,CASSETGRGSPLHF
TRBD2,TRBV27,NA,TRBJ2-7,TGTGCCAGCAGTTCCTGGGGGGGGGAGCAGTACTTC,CASSSWGGEQYF
NA,TRBV21-1,NA,TRBJ1-1,TGTGCCAGCAGCTCTCGCCTGGGACAGGGGAAATTTGAAGCTTTCTTT,CASSSRLGQGKFEAFF
NA,TRBV9,NA,TRBJ2-3,TGTGCCAGCAGCTTATCGACAGAATCAGATACGCAGTATTTT,CASSLSTESDTQYF
TRBD2,TRBV5-4,NA,TRBJ2-7,TGTGCCAGCAGCTTTTGGACTAGTAACGAGCAGTACTTC,CASSFWTSNEQYF
TRBD1,TRBV7-9,NA,TRBJ2-1,TGTGCCAGCAGCCTGAATACAGGGGACTCCTACAATGAGCAGTTCTTC,CASSLNTGDSYNEQFF
TRBD1,TRBV3-1/TRBV3-2,NA,TRBJ1-1,TGTGCCAGCAGACAGATCCAGGGGGTCCTCGGCACTGAAGCTTTCTTT,CASRQIQGVLGTEAFF
TRBD2,TRBV5-1,NA,TRBJ2-7,TGCGCCAGCAAGCTTAGCGGGGGGCTCTACGAGCAGTACTTC,CASKLSGGLYEQYF
NA,TRBV6-5,NA,TRBJ1-6,TGTGCCAGCAGTCGCAGGGATTCACCCCTCCACTTT,CASSRRDSPLHF